The rows below give T cell receptor beta chains drawn from one sample of a study of cytomegalovirus exposure and HLA in healthy donors. Method: immunoSEQ multiplex PCR; TCRdb's copy keeps in-frame clones and lacks some. The table includes about 110,000 clones, nearly 15% detected once. Sequencing was carried out using PBMCs. The receptors derive from a female donor in good health and CMV-seronegative. Each CDR3 is given with its conserved first and last residue. A D gene is named only where the DNA matches it firmly. Size values are once, few and many counts, or a class for expanded clones, and some rows have none.

J	V	size	D	CDR3	DNA
TRBJ1-1	TRBV27	few	-	CASSSLPGGNTEAFF	TGTGCCAGCAGTTCGTTACCGGGGGGCAACACTGAAGCTTTCTTT
TRBJ1-1	TRBV5-4	-	-	CASSNRGAGVNPEAFF	TGTGCCAGCAGTAATAGGGGAGCAGGGGTTAACCCTGAAGCTTTCTTT
TRBJ2-5	TRBV7-2	few	-	CASSTPGVQETQYF	TGTGCCAGCAGCACACCAGGGGTACAAGAGACCCAGTACTTC
TRBJ2-2	TRBV19	few	TRBD1	CASSPGTGLTGELFF	TGTGCCAGTAGTCCCGGGACAGGGTTAACCGGGGAGCTGTTTTTT
TRBJ2-7	TRBV5-1	-	-	CASSSEGGDEQYF	TGCGCCAGCAGCTCGGAGGGCGGGGACGAGCAGTACTTC
TRBJ1-6	TRBV5-4	few	TRBD1	CASSSGQGSHSPLHF	TGTGCCAGCAGCTCAGGACAGGGAAGCCATTCACCCCTCCACTTT
TRBJ1-4	TRBV5-6	few	TRBD1	CASSVRTGANEKLFF	TGTGCCAGCAGCGTACGGACAGGGGCTAATGAAAAACTGTTTTTT
TRBJ2-4	TRBV7-2	few	TRBD1	CASSLGQGLAKNIQYF	TGTGCCAGCAGCCTGGGACAGGGATTAGCCAAAAACATTCAGTACTTC
TRBJ1-2	TRBV29-1	few	-	CSVEVGVSRYGYTF	TGCAGCGTTGAAGTAGGAGTCAGCCGCTATGGCTACACCTTC
TRBJ2-1	TRBV4-2	-	TRBD2	CASSQSLAGVNEQFF	TGTGCCAGCAGCCAAAGTCTAGCGGGAGTTAATGAGCAGTTCTTC
TRBJ2-7	TRBV28	few	-	CASSFALIPYEQYF	TGTGCCAGCAGTTTTGCGCTCATACCCTACGAGCAGTACTTC
TRBJ2-5	TRBV30	-	TRBD1	CAWNSGQALQETQYF	TGTGCCTGGAATTCCGGACAGGCCCTCCAAGAGACCCAGTACTTC
TRBJ1-5	TRBV12-5	-	-	CASGLSSNQPQHF	TGTGCTAGTGGTTTGAGCTCCAATCAGCCCCAGCATTTT
TRBJ1-1	TRBV5-1	-	TRBD1	CASSPMGQGGEAFF	TGCGCCAGCAGCCCAATGGGGCAGGGGGGTGAAGCTTTCTTT
TRBJ2-5	TRBV11-2	-	-	CASERGYQETQYF	TGTGCCAGCGAACGGGGGTACCAAGAGACCCAGTACTTC
TRBJ2-7	TRBV4-3	-	TRBD1	CASSPGQGGYEQYF	TGCGCCAGCAGCCCCGGACAGGGTGGTTACGAGCAGTACTTC
TRBJ2-5	TRBV6-6	-	-	CASSRPGEWETQYF	TGTGCCAGCAGTCGTCCGGGGGAGTGGGAGACCCAGTACTTC
TRBJ1-1	TRBV30	few	TRBD1	CAWSGQGTFEAFF	TGTGCCTGGAGCGGACAGGGGACGTTTGAAGCTTTCTTT
TRBJ2-1	TRBV5-1	-	TRBD1	CASSWGQGPYNEQFF	TGCGCCAGCAGCTGGGGACAGGGCCCCTACAATGAGCAGTTCTTC
TRBJ2-2	TRBV15	few	TRBD2	CATSRDYPGLVVTGELFF	TGTGCCACCAGCAGAGACTACCCGGGACTAGTAGTTACCGGGGAGCTGTTTTTT
TRBJ1-2	TRBV6-5	few	-	CASTSTGSNYGYTF	TGTGCCAGCACCTCGACAGGAAGTAACTATGGCTACACCTTC
TRBJ2-7	TRBV4-3	-	TRBD1	CASSLNRGQSSYEQYF	TGCGCCAGCAGCCTAAACAGGGGGCAGAGCTCCTACGAGCAGTACTTC
TRBJ2-4	TRBV6-5	-	TRBD1	CASSQDRGENIQYF	TGTGCCAGCAGTCAAGACAGGGGTGAGAACATTCAGTACTTC
TRBJ2-1	TRBV29-1	-	TRBD1	CSGDRGPSYNEQFF	TGCAGCGGGGACAGGGGCCCCTCCTACAATGAGCAGTTCTTC
TRBJ2-2	TRBV4-3	-	TRBD2	CASSQERGSLAGYTGELFF	TGCGCCAGCAGCCAAGAAAGAGGGTCCCTAGCGGGATACACCGGGGAGCTGTTTTTT
TRBJ2-3	TRBV4-3	few	TRBD2	CASSPPASGDSDTQYF	TGCGCCAGCAGCCCGCCCGCTAGCGGGGACTCAGATACGCAGTATTTT
TRBJ2-2	TRBV5-6	few	TRBD1	CASSWGQGAGELFF	TGTGCCAGCAGTTGGGGACAGGGGGCTGGGGAGCTGTTTTTT
TRBJ1-1	TRBV2	few	-	CASRRGAGNTEAFF	TGTGCCAGCAGGCGGGGGGCTGGGAACACTGAAGCTTTCTTT
TRBJ2-7	TRBV11-2	-	TRBD2	CASSLDRGLAGTEYEQYF	TGTGCCAGCAGCTTAGATCGAGGACTAGCGGGGACTGAGTACGAGCAGTACTTC
TRBJ2-3	TRBV28	-	-	CASSSQGADTQYF	TGTGCCAGCAGTTCCCAGGGTGCAGATACGCAGTATTTT
TRBJ1-2	TRBV6-5	-	-	CATSSPGYGYTF	TGTGCCACTTCGTCCCCGGGGTATGGCTACACCTTC
TRBJ2-7	TRBV7-7	few	-	CASSLVAGYEQYF	TGTGCTAGCAGCTTAGTTGCGGGGTACGAGCAGTACTTC
TRBJ1-4	TRBV7-2	few	TRBD1	CASSLGSGGGEKLFF	TGTGCCAGCAGCTTAGGTTCAGGGGGAGGTGAAAAACTGTTTTTT
TRBJ2-5	TRBV6-6	-	-	CASSYSQGWVETQYF	TGTGCCAGCAGTTACTCTCAGGGTTGGGTAGAGACCCAGTACTTC
TRBJ2-1	TRBV18	few	TRBD1	CASSPRDRAGRTYNEQFF	TGTGCCAGCTCACCAAGGGACAGGGCTGGCCGGACCTACAATGAGCAGTTCTTC
TRBJ1-1	TRBV19	few	-	CASSPGVNTEAFF	TGTGCCAGTAGTCCGGGGGTGAACACTGAAGCTTTCTTT
TRBJ2-3	TRBV30	few	-	CAWSSVSDTQYF	TGTGCCTGGAGTTCCGTTTCCGATACGCAGTATTTT